This TCR beta chain was identified in a study of beta chain features in type 1 diabetes. Broader study findings: Shortening of TCRB CDR3s, moderate but significant, appeared in all four CD4+ subsets of Type 1 diabetes patients.

Expressed TCRB transcripts were sequenced because the entire RNA isolate underwent reverse transcription. Some clones are missing from TCRdb's copy, which holds only in-frame ones; the method was immunoSEQ multiplex PCR. The table shows 150,000 or so clones, with 9% to 9.5% occurring only once. The length of the CDR3 is 16 residues. The V segment lost 6 bases and the J segment 8 bases; nucleotides outside the gene matches: 15. The germline V gene has CDR1 ENHRY and CDR2 SYGVKD. Sorting that relied on CD45RO/CCR7/CD25/CD127/CD95/CD27 yielded CD4+ naive, central memory, regulatory and stem cell-like memory cells. This clone was observed a few times. Its antigen is currently unknown.

The specimen was central memory CD4+ T cells from blood. The rearrangement links TRBV10-3 to TRBJ2-1, with 8 bases lining up with TRBD1. This sequence was found in a man aged 18 to 30 in good health. CDR3 DNA: TGTGCCATCAGCGCGGGGACAGGATCTTCAGTCTATGAGCAGTTCTTC. It is translated as CAISAGTGSSVYEQFF.